This T cell receptor (beta chain) is drawn from a study of T cell repertoires in cytomegalovirus infection. In the study overall: The public TCR beta signatures pointed to both CMV infection and matching HLA type. Notes on the study in general: There were HLA-C-restricted CMV-specific TCR beta clonotypes dominating the ex vivo response. Totalled public TCR beta family frequency picked out people who carried CMV plus the relevant HLA.

TCRdb reanalysed the reads using MiXCR and keeps one entry per CDR3 protein. The table has nearly 650,000 distinct CDR3 sequences, about 24% seen once; the top ten hold roughly 8%. About this clonotype: Antigen unknown.

The germline V and J ends were trimmed by 3 bases and 6 bases, with 11 bases remaining between them. The CDR3 runs 13 residues. Specimen: CD8+ T cells from PBMCs. The chain carries TRBV12-3 or TRBV12-4 and TRBJ1-1, with TRBD1 as a possible D gene (5 bases). The TCR sequence derives from a human donor in good health (CMV status not recorded). Some clones in this sample may be carry-over from other donors' samples. CDR3 nucleotide sequence: TGTGCCAGCAGTTTGTCAGGGACGGCTGAAGCTTTCTTT. This translates into CASSLSGTAEAFF.